This T cell receptor (beta chain) came from a study of cytomegalovirus exposure and HLA in healthy donors. Both 60 Vbeta primers and 13 Jbeta primers went into the PCR. TCRdb's copy holds only in-frame clones and misses some; the assay was immunoSEQ multiplex PCR. The data show about 150,000 clones, approximately 81% seen once. Study-wide results and caveats: CMV serostatus stood as the only immune exposure information on hand. Listed as cytomegalovirus-associated were 164 TCR beta chains.

Germline CDR1 is LGHNT and CDR2 is FRNRAP. V was pared by 3 bases and J by 2 bases, with 5 bases of the junction left unmatched. The CDR3 loop spans 15 amino acids. In regard to this clone: Its antigen is as yet unknown.

The TCR was taken from a young man in good health and CMV-seronegative. The sample consisted of PBMCs. The chain combines TRBV12-5 with TRBJ2-3, with 7 bases that match TRBD1. The CDR3 DNA sequence: TGTGCTAGTGGTTTCCAGGGGGTTCTCACAGATACGCAGTATTTT. Translating gives CASGFQGVLTDTQYF.